This TCR beta chain was profiled in a study of T cell clones after liver transplantation (dated by TCRdb to the late 2010s). Regarding the study in general: Samples were obtained from ITN030ST, a randomized trial in which withdrawal of immunosuppression was attempted within 2 years of liver transplantation. Blood samples were collected pre-transplant, then pre-randomization ahead of withdrawal, and finally post-randomization once withdrawal had either been completed or failed. Tolerance was defined as complete withdrawal of immunosuppression for at least one year without a rise in liver enzymes beyond twice the upper limit of normal. After a pre-transplant mixed lymphocyte reaction, TCRbeta sequencing was used to pinpoint donor-reactive T cell clones, which were subsequently tracked in post-transplant blood. Third party-reactive TCRbeta sequences were also identified from pre-transplant MLRs to serve as an antigen-independent comparator for donor-reactive sequences. Until randomization at 12-24 months post-transplant, subjects were given standard immunosuppression, with no induction therapy. The studied cohort comprised 8 liver transplant recipients, 3 classified as tolerant and 5 as non-tolerant. Of the eight recipients, a few were HCV-positive, while the remaining recipients had been transplanted for non-autoimmune, non-viral indications. Overall results and qualifications from the work: In 5 of 8 subjects, circulating donor-reactive CD4 TCRbeta sequences decreased significantly after transplant, regardless of tolerance or HCV status. Conclusions were preliminary, limited by small, heterogeneous patient numbers and non-standardized post-transplant time points. Because allograft tissue specimens were not available, migration of donor-reactive T cells into the graft, rather than deletion, may have occurred. When repertoire turnover was accounted for, significantly reduced detection of donor-reactive sequences was found in 7 of 8 subjects for CD4 and in 8 of 8 subjects for CD8. Low numbers of available donor cells limited the measurable donor-reactive repertoire in a couple of subjects. Donor-reactive sequences declined more than third party-reactive ones, suggesting partial antigen-specific deletion unrelated to withdrawal success.

On this clone: Its antigen remains undetermined. No base quality values were provided; no much bigger clone lies one nucleotide off.

CDR1 MNHNY and CDR2 SVGAGI were looked up in the germline V gene (reference sequence). Trimming takes 8 bases from V and 2 bases from J, and the germline ends sit 12 bases apart. The CDR3 numbers 14 residues from cysteine through phenylalanine. Only the CDR3 DNA stays, 42 bases, in frame from base 1. This specimen's time point label, interpreted: pre-transplant. Thawed unstimulated PBMCs were stained for CD3, CD4 and CD8 and FACS-sorted into CD3+CD4+ and CD3+CD8+ populations. Each of the 8 studied subjects was randomized to immunosuppression withdrawal. The Qiagen DNeasy Blood and Tissue Kit was used to isolate genomic DNA. High-throughput TCRbeta CDR3 sequencing of frozen genomic DNA was performed by immunoSEQ, with PCR amplification, mapping, bias correction and internal controls included. The paper's processing steps were these. Productive rearrangements were retained, and unique TCRbeta sequences were defined by the CDR3 nucleotide sequence together with the V and J gene. For classification of a sequence as donor-reactive, at least 5-fold expansion in CFSE-low cells relative to unstimulated pre-transplant cells and a frequency of at least 0.01% were required. Per-subject minimum frequency thresholds, based on the lowest-template unstimulated sample, ensured at least 90% detection power. Jensen-Shannon divergence between the top 1000 TCRbeta sequences post- versus pre-transplant served as the measure of repertoire turnover. Two-sided Fisher's exact tests were used to test for changes in how often donor-reactive sequences were detected. This immuneACCESS table, as held by TCRdb, lists in-frame sequences with V and J called but not all clones. Of the missing ones, under half trace to an unresolved V gene in checked studies; the others have no known cause. Clone size and V and J calls were adopted from that table, with D and trimming inferred from the DNA. For this sample the table gives 65,000 to 80,000 clones, of which about four fifths were detected only once. The ten largest clones capture roughly 0.54% of the sample.

The source is a human donor who received a liver transplant. This sequence uses TRBV6-6 and TRBJ1-4; the D gene is possibly TRBD1, with 6 bases matching. The sequencing used CD4+ T cells from blood, collected before liver transplant. The CDR3 is CASRRGWTNEKLFF. The DNA sequence is as follows: TGTGCCAGCCGTAGGGGGTGGACTAATGAAAAACTGTTTTTT.